This TCR beta chain was sequenced during a study of cytomegalovirus exposure and HLA in healthy donors. Whole-study findings and limits: A later analysis by the authors found several of the most significant clusters apparently linked to common viral pathogens. Immune exposure data for these donors was limited to CMV serostatus.

Germline lookup yields CDR1 MDHEN and CDR2 SYDVKM. J was trimmed by 4 bases and V by 6 bases; bases with no gene match: 8. The CDR3 contains 15 residues. With regard to this clone: No antigen is known for it.

It was with 60 Vbeta and 13 Jbeta primers that the PCR ran. Only in-frame clones appear in the TCRdb table, and some are missing; sequencing was by immunoSEQ multiplex PCR. The data show roughly 190,000 clones, 80% to 90% seen once. This chain links TRBV28 with TRBJ2-7; 11 bases are a match to TRBD1. Sequences were obtained from PBMCs. The TCR comes from a young man in good health and CMV-seronegative. The CDR3 protein is CASRYTGTGGYEQYF. The CDR3 DNA is TGTGCCAGCAGATACACCGGGACAGGGGGGTACGAGCAGTACTTC.